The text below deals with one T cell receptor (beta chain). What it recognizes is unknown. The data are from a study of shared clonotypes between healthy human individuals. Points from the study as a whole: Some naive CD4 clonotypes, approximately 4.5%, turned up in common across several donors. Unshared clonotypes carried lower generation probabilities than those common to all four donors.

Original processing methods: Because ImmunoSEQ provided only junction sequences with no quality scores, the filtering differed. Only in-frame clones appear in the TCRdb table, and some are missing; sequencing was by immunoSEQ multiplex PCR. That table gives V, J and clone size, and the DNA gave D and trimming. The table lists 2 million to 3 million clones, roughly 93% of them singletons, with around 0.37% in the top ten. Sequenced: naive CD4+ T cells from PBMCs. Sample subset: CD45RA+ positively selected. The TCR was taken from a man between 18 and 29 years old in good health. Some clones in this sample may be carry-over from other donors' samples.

The DNA for the CDR3 is TGCAGTGCTAGTCCGCGGTATGGCTACACCTTC. This gives the protein CSASPRYGYTF. The J gene is TRBJ1-2, the V gene TRBV20-1, with D hard to call. CDR1 is DFQATT, CDR2 SNEGSKA, per germline (reference sequence). V dropped 3 bases and J dropped 5 bases, with 7 bases sitting between them. This CDR3 region has 11 residues.